These 11 T cell receptor beta chains came from one sample sequenced in a study of OX40 agonist ivuxolimab in advanced cancers. TCRdb's table, derived via immunoSEQ multiplex PCR, lists solely in-frame clones and lacks some. The table shows around 56,000 clones, with around 86% occurring only once. Source: CD4+ or CD8+ T cells sorted from blood, taken in a trial of the OX40 agonist ivuxolimab. These receptor sequences come from an adult with an advanced solid tumor such as melanoma, head and neck, liver or kidney cancer.

V is TRBV7-9 and J is TRBJ2-5; 7 nucleotides match TRBD2. The CDR3 runs to 16 residues. Germline V gives CDR1 SEHNR, CDR2 FQNEAQ (reference sequence). J gave up 5 bases and V 1 base, and 10 bases lay outside the gene matches. The CDR3 protein is CASSLGAGGSWETQYF. Here the CDR3 DNA reads TGTGCCAGCAGCTTAGGGGCCGGCGGGAGCTGGGAGACCCAGTACTTC. Full variable domain (rest looked up from reference TRBV7-9 and TRBJ2-5): DTGVSQNPRHKITKRGQNVTFRCDPISEHNRLYWYRQTLGQGPEFLTYFQNEAQLEKSRLLSDRFSAERPKGSFSTLEIQRTEQGDSAMYLCASSLGAGGSWETQYFGPGTRLLVL.

The J gene is TRBJ1-2, the V gene TRBV5-4; D is perhaps TRBD1 (6 bases). The V and J ends lost 8 bases and 6 bases respectively, with 14 bases between them. This CDR3 contains 12 residues. Germline V gene sequence: CDR1 SGHNT, CDR2 YYREEE (reference sequence). The CDR3 protein is CARPTQGHGYTF. The DNA for the CDR3 is TGTGCCAGACCAACACAGGGCCATGGCTACACCTTC.

The chain carries TRBV6-1 and TRBJ1-5, with D perhaps matching TRBD1 (6 bases). Looked up from germline, CDR1 is MNHNS and CDR2 is SASEGT. The CDR3 has 15 amino acids. V shed 2 bases and J shed 0 bases, with 8 bases lying between them. The CDR3 region has the DNA TGTGCCAGCAGTGAACAGGGGATTAGCAATCAGCCCCAGCATTTT. Its translation is CASSEQGISNQPQHF.

This clone was picked up a small number of times. The chain links TRBV5-1 to TRBJ2-7; the D gene is possibly TRBD2 (6 bases). The CDR3 extends over 15 amino acids. V was shortened by 1 base and J by 2 bases, with 13 bases between the two germline ends. Germline CDR1 and CDR2: SGHRS and YFSETQ. CDR3 residues: CASSLREAGPYEQYF. The CDR3 DNA follows: TGCGCCAGCAGCTTGAGGGAGGCCGGCCCCTACGAGCAGTACTTC.

The rearrangement links TRBV27 to TRBJ2-3; no clear D gene. Germline V gene data show CDR1 as MNHEY and CDR2 as SMNVEV (reference sequence). The CDR3 loop spans 15 amino acids. V gave up 4 bases and J gave up 3 bases, with 14 bases separating them. CDR3 DNA: TGTGCCAGCAGTTCCAGACCTACGCGGACAGATACGCAGTATTTT. Its translation is CASSSRPTRTDTQYF.

Written as DNA, the CDR3 is TGTGCCAGTAGTACCAACGGACTAGCGGGAGGAGAAGATACGCAGTATTTT. Protein: CASSTNGLAGGEDTQYF. The rearrangement uses TRBV19 and TRBJ2-3; 14 bases fit TRBD2. The ends lost 4 bases at V and 5 bases at J; junction bases unmatched: 8. The germline gives CDR1 LNHDA, CDR2 SQIVND (reference sequence). The length of the CDR3 is 17 residues. The full variable domain, completed using reference TRBV19 and TRBJ2-3, is DGGITQSPKYLFRKEGQNVTLSCEQNLNHDAMYWYRQDPGQGLRLIYYSQIVNDFQKGDIAEGYSVSREKKESFPLTVTSAQKNPTAFYLCASSTNGLAGGEDTQYFGPGTRLTVL.

This chain uses TRBV4-1 with TRBJ2-7; TRBD1 matches 8 bases. Germline V CDR1 and CDR2: MGHRA, YSYEKL. The junction had 6 bases not matched to a gene; V was cut back by 3 bases and J by 5 bases. The CDR3 runs 14 residues. CDR3 nucleotides: TGCGCCAGCAGCCAGCTGGGACAGGCCAACGAGCAGTACTTC. Translating gives CASSQLGQANEQYF.

The chain uses TRBV7-9 and TRBJ1-6; perhaps TRBD1 as D (6 bases). Trimming took off 5 bases at V and 7 bases at J, with 18 bases between the two ends. Germline V CDR1 and CDR2: SEHNR, FQNEAQ (reference sequence). CDR3 size: 16 residues. DNA of the CDR3: TGTGCCAGCAGCACAGGTGGACAGAGCCAGAATTCACCCCTCCACTTT. It yields the protein CASSTGGQSQNSPLHF.

The chain has TRBV28 and TRBJ1-4; 7 nucleotides align to TRBD1. With 6 bases clipped from V and 0 bases from J, the junction kept 4 bases outside the gene matches. Germline lookup yields CDR1 MDHEN and CDR2 SYDVKM. The CDR3 loop spans 15 amino acids. As DNA, the CDR3 is TGTGCCAGCAGCCGTGACAGGGCAACTAATGAAAAACTGTTTTTT. Amino acids: CASSRDRATNEKLFF.

This chain links TRBV2 with TRBJ2-7; 9 bases align to TRBD1. Germline V CDR1 and CDR2: SNHLY, FYNNEI. The CDR3 covers 13 residues. V was pared by 6 bases and J by 3 bases, with 3 bases of the junction left unmatched. In nucleotides, the CDR3 is TGTGCCAGCAGAGGACAGGGGTTCTACGAGCAGTACTTC. Protein: CASRGQGFYEQYF.

The chain employs TRBV6-1 and TRBJ2-1; the D gene is possibly TRBD1 (6 bases). This CDR3 has 15 residues. Deletions cut 4 bases from V and 3 bases from J, with 13 bases between. CDR1 MNHNS and CDR2 SASEGT come from the germline V gene. The CDR3 DNA reads TGTGCCAGCAGTGTTGGCAGGGGCCACTACAATGAGCAGTTCTTC. Protein sequence: CASSVGRGHYNEQFF.